Reported below is one T cell receptor (beta chain). As yet, its antigen is unknown. This entry comes from a study of OX40 agonist ivuxolimab in advanced cancers. About the study: A mean age of roughly 60 years, range about 20 to 85, was recorded, and 80% to 90% were male. Study outcomes and limitations: Clonal expansion from baseline to week 6 occurred in both CD4+ and CD8+ T cells. At 0.1-3.0 mg/kg, partial responders had clonal expansion among the lowest observed. There were, on average, more expanded clones in CD8+ T cells than in CD4+.

Repertoires were generated with immunoSEQ multiplex PCR, while TCRdb's copy carries only in-frame clones and drops some. This table holds some 10,000 clones, about 63% found once. This sample comprised CD4+ or CD8+ T cells sorted from blood, obtained in a trial of the OX40 agonist ivuxolimab. The clonotype comes from an adult with an advanced solid tumor such as melanoma, head and neck, liver or kidney cancer.

Here the CDR3 DNA reads TGTGCCAGCAGTTTACGAGGCAATGAGCAGTTCTTC. It translates to CASSLRGNEQFF. The V and J genes are TRBV27 and TRBJ2-1; D call uncertain. Deletions cut 2 bases from V and 6 bases from J, with 5 bases between. In germline, CDR1 is MNHEY, CDR2 SMNVEV (reference sequence). The CDR3 has 12 amino acids.